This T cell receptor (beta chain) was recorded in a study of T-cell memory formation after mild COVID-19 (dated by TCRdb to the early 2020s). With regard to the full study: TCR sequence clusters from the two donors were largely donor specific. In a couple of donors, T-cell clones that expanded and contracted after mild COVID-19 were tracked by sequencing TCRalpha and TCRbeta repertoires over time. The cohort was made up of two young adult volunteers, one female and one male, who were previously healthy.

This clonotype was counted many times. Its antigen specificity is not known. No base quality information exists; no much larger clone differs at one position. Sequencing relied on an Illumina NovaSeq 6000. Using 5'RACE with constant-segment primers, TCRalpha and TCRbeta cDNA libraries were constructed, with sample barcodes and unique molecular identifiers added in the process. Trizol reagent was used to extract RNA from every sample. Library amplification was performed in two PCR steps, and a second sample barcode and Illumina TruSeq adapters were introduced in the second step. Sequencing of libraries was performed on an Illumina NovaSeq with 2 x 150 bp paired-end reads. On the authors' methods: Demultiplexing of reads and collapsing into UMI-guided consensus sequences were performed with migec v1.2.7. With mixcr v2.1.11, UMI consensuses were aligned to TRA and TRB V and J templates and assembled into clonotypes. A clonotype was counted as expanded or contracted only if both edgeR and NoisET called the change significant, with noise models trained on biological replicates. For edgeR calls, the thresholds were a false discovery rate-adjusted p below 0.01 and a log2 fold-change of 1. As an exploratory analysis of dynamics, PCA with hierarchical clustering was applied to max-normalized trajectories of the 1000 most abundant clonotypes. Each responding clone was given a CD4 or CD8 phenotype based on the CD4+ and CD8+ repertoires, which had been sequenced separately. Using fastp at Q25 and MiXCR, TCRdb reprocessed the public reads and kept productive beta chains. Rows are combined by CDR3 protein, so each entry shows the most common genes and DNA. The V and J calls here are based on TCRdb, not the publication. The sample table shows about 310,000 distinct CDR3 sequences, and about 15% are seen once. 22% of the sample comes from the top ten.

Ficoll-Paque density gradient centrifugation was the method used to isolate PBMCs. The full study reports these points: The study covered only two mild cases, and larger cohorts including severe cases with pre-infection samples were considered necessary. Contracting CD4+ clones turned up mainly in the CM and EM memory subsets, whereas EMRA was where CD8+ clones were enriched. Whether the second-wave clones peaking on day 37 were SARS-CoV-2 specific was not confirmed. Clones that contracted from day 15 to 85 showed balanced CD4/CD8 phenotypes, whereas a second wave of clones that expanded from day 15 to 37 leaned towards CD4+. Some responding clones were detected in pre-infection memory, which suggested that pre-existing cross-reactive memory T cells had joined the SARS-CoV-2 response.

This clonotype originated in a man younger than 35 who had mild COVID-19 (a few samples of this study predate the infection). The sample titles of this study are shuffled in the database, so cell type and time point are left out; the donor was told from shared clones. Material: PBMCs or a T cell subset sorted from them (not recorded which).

The CDR3 sequence is CAISVRADNTEAFF. The DNA sequence is TGTGCCATCAGTGTAAGGGCAGATAACACTGAAGCTTTCTTT. Here the chain combines TRBV10-3 and TRBJ1-1, with no confidently assigned D gene. The junction carries 11 bases between V and J, which are trimmed by 4 bases and 2 bases respectively. CDR1 and CDR2 are drawn from the germline V gene: ENHRY, SYGVKD. CDR3 length: 14 amino acids, cysteine to phenylalanine. Only CDR3 DNA is held: 42 bases, read in frame from base 1.